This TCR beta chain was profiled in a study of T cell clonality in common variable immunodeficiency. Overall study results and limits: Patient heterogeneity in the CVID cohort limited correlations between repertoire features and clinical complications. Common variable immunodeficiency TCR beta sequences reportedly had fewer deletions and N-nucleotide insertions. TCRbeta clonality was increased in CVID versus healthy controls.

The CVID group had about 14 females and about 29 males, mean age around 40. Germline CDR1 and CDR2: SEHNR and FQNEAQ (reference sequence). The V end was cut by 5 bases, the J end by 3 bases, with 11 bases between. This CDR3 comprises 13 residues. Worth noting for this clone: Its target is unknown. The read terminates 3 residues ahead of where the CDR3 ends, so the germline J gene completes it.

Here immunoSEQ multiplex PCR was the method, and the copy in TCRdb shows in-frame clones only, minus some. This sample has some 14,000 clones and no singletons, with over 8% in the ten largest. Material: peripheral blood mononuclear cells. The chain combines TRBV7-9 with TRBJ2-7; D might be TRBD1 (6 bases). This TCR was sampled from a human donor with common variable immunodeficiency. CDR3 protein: CASSPGHSYEQYF. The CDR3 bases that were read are TGTGCCAGCAGCCCGGGACACAGCTACGAG.